This TCR beta chain originates from a study of blood T cell repertoires in COVID-19 (dated by TCRdb to the early 2020s). For the study in its entirety: The collaborator samples originated in the United States, Italy and Spain and spanned the acute and convalescent phases of COVID-19. The material from the prospective study consisted of cDNA or gDNA derived from T cells, B-cell-depleted T cells, or PBMCs. The dataset comprised deeply sampled blood TCRbeta repertoires from subjects exposed to, actively infected with, or recovered from COVID-19. The repertoires were released in a freely available public database intended as a resource for research on the immune response to SARS-CoV-2. Samples were obtained from the ongoing ImmuneRACE study (first 160 participants) and from about 1,300 subjects provided by 6 global collaborators. A de-identified subject ID, COVID-19 status, age in years and sex were almost always included in the sample metadata. Where available, HLA class I and class II types were taken from metadata supplied by the sample provider and were not determined by assay-based typing. Beyond this particular receptor, the publication reports: The quantity of clinical and demographic metadata differed by source and by participant and was supplied without curation.

The immunoSEQ Assay, a bias-controlled multiplex PCR, was used to amplify TCRbeta CDR3 regions from genomic DNA. In the authors' own workflow: The number of nucleated cells in each sample was estimated by amplification of reference gene primers within the assay. To quantify the absolute abundance of each unique TCRbeta CDR3 rearrangement, sequence reads were collapsed and filtered. For each sample, productive Simpson clonality was calculated as the square root of Simpson's diversity index over productive rearrangements. TCRdb stores this immuneACCESS table with in-frame sequences only. Part of the clones is absent; in the studies checked, under half of the shortfall reflects unresolved V genes, and no reason is known for the rest. That table furnishes V, J and clone size, whereas the DNA furnished D and trimming. The sample table shows 80,000 or so clones, and roughly four fifths are seen once. The ten top clones hold less than 8.5% of the sample.

Whole blood was collected in K2EDTA tubes by collaborating institutions according to the institutions' own protocols. For TCRbeta analysis, collaborators shipped samples as frozen whole blood, isolated PBMCs, or DNA extracted from either of those sample types. V lost 1 base and J lost 3 bases; the stretch between them is 13 bases long. The CDR3 goes from the cysteine to the phenylalanine over 15 residues. Here the CDR3 DNA is all that survives: 45 bases in frame from base 1. According to the germline V gene (reference sequence), CDR1 reads SGHKS and CDR2 reads YYEKEE. In regard to this clone: Its antigen is not yet known. Base qualities are not recorded, but no much larger clone differs from it by a single base.

The rearranged chain carries TRBV5-5 and TRBJ1-2, and the D gene may be TRBD1, 5 bases matching. The sequence was obtained from a human donor in a cohort sampled during active COVID-19. Sequenced: peripheral blood. Here the CDR3 is given as CASSLSPGEHYGYTF. The DNA sequence follows: TGTGCCAGCAGCTTGAGCCCGGGGGAGCACTATGGCTACACCTTC.